A selection of T cell receptor beta chains follows, all from one sample in a study of cytomegalovirus exposure and HLA in healthy donors. Assay: immunoSEQ multiplex PCR; the TCRdb copy retains only in-frame clones and omits some. The sample carries 170,000 or so clones, 70% to 90% recorded once. Sequencing was done on a sample of PBMCs. Source of these receptors: a woman aged 18-29 years in good health and CMV-seronegative. Each CDR3 is given with its conserved first and last residue. D genes are given only for firm matches. Clone size is not always given. Where it is, it says once, few, many or a class for expanded clones.

V: TRBV30
size: .
J: TRBJ2-2
D: TRBD1
DNA: TGTGCCTGGAGTACAGGGGTCACCACCGGGGAGCTGTTTTTT
CDR3: CAWSTGVTTGELFF

V: TRBV5-8
size: .
J: TRBJ1-2
D: .
DNA: TGTGCCAGCAGCTTGGGGTTTGCAGGGAACTATGGCTACACCTTC
CDR3: CASSLGFAGNYGYTF

V: TRBV2
size: .
J: TRBJ2-7
D: .
DNA: TGTGCCAGCAGTGATAGGGACATGACCTACGAGCAGTACTTC
CDR3: CASSDRDMTYEQYF

V: TRBV27
size: .
J: TRBJ1-4
D: .
DNA: TGTGCCACCCGGGACATACTAGGGGAAAAACTGTTTTTT
CDR3: CATRDILGEKLFF

V: TRBV28
size: .
J: TRBJ2-7
D: TRBD2
DNA: TGTGCCAGCAGTTTTTTTAAGGCTTTGCTAGCGGGAGAGAGTGAGCAGTACTTC
CDR3: CASSFFKALLAGESEQYF

V: TRBV5-1
size: .
J: TRBJ1-6
D: .
DNA: TGCGCCAGCAGCCCACAGGCTTCAAGGGATTCACCCCTCCACTTT
CDR3: CASSPQASRDSPLHF

V: TRBV30
size: .
J: TRBJ1-1
D: .
DNA: TGTGCAGGCAGCCCCGTGACAGAGGACACTGAAGCTTTCTTT
CDR3: CAGSPVTEDTEAFF

V: TRBV9
size: once
J: TRBJ2-1
D: .
DNA: TGTGCCAGCAGCCTGGGCGGGGCTTCCTACAATGAGCAGTTCTTC
CDR3: CASSLGGASYNEQFF

V: TRBV29-1
size: .
J: TRBJ2-7
D: TRBD2
DNA: TGCAGCGTCCCCGTCGGGGAGGGGGAGCAGTACTTC
CDR3: CSVPVGEGEQYF

V: TRBV19
size: .
J: TRBJ1-4
D: .
DNA: TGTGCCAGTAGTATCCAGGTATATGAAAAACTGTTTTTT
CDR3: CASSIQVYEKLFF

V: TRBV5-6
size: .
J: TRBJ2-7
D: TRBD2
DNA: TGTGCCAGCAGCTTGGTAGCGGGAGTAGGAGAGCAGTACTTC
CDR3: CASSLVAGVGEQYF

V: TRBV6-1
size: .
J: TRBJ2-5
D: .
DNA: TGTGCCAGCAGCACCCTCTGGGAGGAGACCCAGTACTTC
CDR3: CASSTLWEETQYF

V: TRBV27
size: .
J: TRBJ2-5
D: .
DNA: TGTGCCAGCAGTTTGCGGTCAAGGTTTGGAGAGACCCAGTACTTC
CDR3: CASSLRSRFGETQYF

V: TRBV6-5
size: .
J: TRBJ1-2
D: TRBD1
DNA: TGTGCCAGCAGCTACACGGGACAGCTCTATGGCTACACCTTC
CDR3: CASSYTGQLYGYTF

V: TRBV5-4
size: .
J: TRBJ2-3
D: TRBD2
DNA: TGTGCCAGCAGCTCGCGGGGGACAGATACGCAGTATTTT
CDR3: CASSSRGTDTQYF

V: TRBV19
size: .
J: TRBJ2-5
D: TRBD2
DNA: TGTGCCAGTACCAATAGCGGACTAGCGGGAGGGTCGGGGAGAGAGACCCAGTACTTC
CDR3: CASTNSGLAGGSGRETQYF

V: TRBV2
size: .
J: TRBJ2-1
D: TRBD2
DNA: TGTGCCAGCAGTGTCGGGAGGTCCTACAATGAGCAGTTCTTC
CDR3: CASSVGRSYNEQFF

V: TRBV19
size: .
J: TRBJ2-1
D: TRBD1
DNA: TGTGCCAGTAGTATAGAGGGTACAGGGGGCATCAGGAATGAGCAGTTCTTC
CDR3: CASSIEGTGGIRNEQFF

V: TRBV6-5
size: .
J: TRBJ1-1
D: .
DNA: TGTGCCAGCCATAGGGGTTTATCCGGTAACACTGAAGCTTTCTTT
CDR3: CASHRGLSGNTEAFF

V: TRBV19
size: .
J: TRBJ1-1
D: .
DNA: TGTGCCAGTAGACCCGACAGGTTCATGAACACTGAAGCTTTCTTT
CDR3: CASRPDRFMNTEAFF

V: TRBV2
size: .
J: TRBJ2-5
D: .
DNA: TGTGCCAGCCGGGTACAGGGAGGGGAAGAGACCCAGTACTTC
CDR3: CASRVQGGEETQYF

V: TRBV14
size: few
J: TRBJ1-4
D: .
DNA: TGTGCCAGCAGCCAAGAGAATTCGGGAATTTTGGGAAAACTGTTTTTT
CDR3: CASSQENSGILGKLFF

V: TRBV6-5
size: few
J: TRBJ1-3
D: .
DNA: TGTGCCAGCAGTCGTCCCTCCGGAAACACCATATATTTT
CDR3: CASSRPSGNTIYF

V: TRBV16
size: .
J: TRBJ2-7
D: .
DNA: TGTGCCAGCAGCCGCCCTCCCCGGGGGTCTGGGGAGCAGTACTTC
CDR3: CASSRPPRGSGEQYF

V: TRBV29-1
size: .
J: TRBJ1-2
D: .
DNA: TGCAGCGCCTCACGACAGAACTATGGCTACACCTTC
CDR3: CSASRQNYGYTF

V: TRBV30
size: .
J: TRBJ1-2
D: .
DNA: TGTGCCTGGAGTGCCGACTTTGGCGAGAACTATGGCTACACCTTC
CDR3: CAWSADFGENYGYTF

V: TRBV9
size: .
J: TRBJ1-2
D: TRBD1
DNA: TGTGCCAGCAGCGTAGACCCCTCCCAGGGGGACCTTGGCTACACCTTC
CDR3: CASSVDPSQGDLGYTF

V: TRBV6-5
size: .
J: TRBJ1-5
D: .
DNA: TGTGCCAGCAGTTACTCGAAGATCGGGGTCAATCAGCCCCAGCATTTT
CDR3: CASSYSKIGVNQPQHF

V: TRBV5-1
size: few
J: TRBJ2-2
D: .
DNA: TGCGCCAGCAGCCCCCCTGAAGCGGGGAACACCGGGGAGCTGTTTTTT
CDR3: CASSPPEAGNTGELFF

V: TRBV14
size: .
J: TRBJ2-1
D: TRBD2
DNA: TGTGCCAGCAGCCCGTCGACTAGCGGACCCGAGAGTTACAATGAGCAGTTCTTC
CDR3: CASSPSTSGPESYNEQFF

V: TRBV19
size: .
J: TRBJ2-5
D: .
DNA: TGTGCCAGTAGTACTCCGGGACTGGGGGTAGAGACCCAGTACTTC
CDR3: CASSTPGLGVETQYF

V: TRBV27
size: .
J: TRBJ2-3
D: TRBD2
DNA: TGTGCCAGCAGCCAACGACTAGCGGCGACAGATACGCAGTATTTT
CDR3: CASSQRLAATDTQYF

V: TRBV5-3
size: .
J: TRBJ2-1
D: TRBD2
DNA: TGTGCCAGAAGCCACGGACTAGCGGGTTACAATGAGCAGTTCTTC
CDR3: CARSHGLAGYNEQFF